This TCR beta chain originates from a study of T cell repertoires in cytomegalovirus infection (dated by TCRdb to about 2019). Study-wide context: Alongside well-studied HLA-B-restricted epitopes, the peptide stimulations were aimed at recently identified HLA-C-restricted CMV epitopes, whose presentation resists viral immunomodulation. The HLA type of each donor mattered for the analysis, because public TCR beta signatures pointed to carriage of CMV infection along with the matching HLA type. What the authors observed across the whole study: The ex vivo response was dominated by HLA-C-restricted CMV-specific TCR beta clonotypes, and the single most frequent clonotype in two of eight donors was supplied by these HLA-C-restricted clonotypes. Carriers of CMV infection plus the relevant HLA type were discriminated by the cumulative frequency of public TCR beta family members in the study cohort and in an independent approximately 360-donor cohort.

CDR1 SEHNR and CDR2 FQNEAQ are derived from the germline V gene (reference sequence). V is clipped by 5 bases and J by 3 bases, and the sequence between their germline boundaries is 11 bases long. Spanning cysteine to phenylalanine, the CDR3 consists of 14 amino acids. This entry keeps only the CDR3 DNA: 42 bases, framed from base 1. This sample was sequenced with an Illumina HiSeq 1500. TCRdb reprocessing: public reads trimmed at Q25 with fastp, clones called with MiXCR, in-frame beta chains kept. Records with the same CDR3 protein are collapsed into one entry carrying the most frequent genes and DNA. A total of about 770,000 distinct CDR3 sequences appear in this sample, about 29% of them only once. The ten largest account for around 12% of the sample. A word on this clonotype: What this receptor recognizes is not known. No much larger clonotype is one base removed from it; base qualities were not supplied.

The sample's treatment or condition, from its label and the paper: in vitro stimulation with specific CMV peptide epitopes to enrich CMV-specific T cells. This sample comprised cultured CD8+ T cells from PBMCs, obtained from culture after CMV antigen stimulation. The rearrangement joined TRBV7-9 to TRBJ2-1; the D segment could be TRBD2, given 5 matching bases. This clonotype was obtained from a human donor in good health (CMV status not recorded). Some clones in this sample may be carry-over from other donors' samples. The sequenced DNA: TGTGCCAGCAGCACCGACTACCACTACAATGAGCAGTTCTTC. It specifies CASSTDYHYNEQFF.